The T cell receptor (beta chain) under discussion was sequenced for a study of post-analysis software for immune sequencing data. Tagging with unique molecular identifiers was a feature of the TCR beta cDNA libraries. TCRdb itself ran the PCR reads through MiXCR, one entry per CDR3 protein. The sample holds roughly 600,000 distinct CDR3 sequences, 44% seen once. Findings of the study overall: About five TRBV segments, including TRBV5-6, TRBV5-1 and TRBV20-1, were more frequent in patients than controls.

About this clonotype: The antigen remains undetermined.

The CDR3 runs to 16 residues. V shed 2 bases and J shed 2 bases, with 14 bases lying between them. The sequencing sample was made of blood. This clonotype was obtained from a girl aged 10-17 years with multiple sclerosis. The chain recombines TRBV12-3 or TRBV12-4 with TRBJ2-3; perhaps TRBD2 as D (6 bases). The CDR3 bases are TGTGCCAGCAGTTTAATAGCGGAAGAATTCACAGATACGCAGTATTTT. This translates into CASSLIAEEFTDTQYF.